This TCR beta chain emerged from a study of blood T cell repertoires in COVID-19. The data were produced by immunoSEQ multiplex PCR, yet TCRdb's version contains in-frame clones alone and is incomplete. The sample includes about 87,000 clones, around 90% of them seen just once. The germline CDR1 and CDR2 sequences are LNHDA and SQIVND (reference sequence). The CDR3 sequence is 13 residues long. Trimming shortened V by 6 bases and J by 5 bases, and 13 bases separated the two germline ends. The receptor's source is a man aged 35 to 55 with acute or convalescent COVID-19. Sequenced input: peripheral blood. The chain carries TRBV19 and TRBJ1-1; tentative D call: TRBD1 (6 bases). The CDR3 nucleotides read TGTGCCAGTAGAACAGGGCGTGGAACTGAAGCTTTCTTT. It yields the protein CASRTGRGTEAFF.